This T cell receptor (beta chain) was captured by sequencing in a study of cytomegalovirus exposure and HLA in healthy donors. The study ran its PCR with 60 Vbeta and 13 Jbeta primers. The assay was immunoSEQ multiplex PCR, and TCRdb's table has in-frame clones only and misses some. The data show 100,000 to 150,000 clones, around 80% seen once. V shed 3 bases, J shed 5 bases, and the junction held 9 bases outside the gene matches. The CDR3 has 17 amino acids. Germline CDR1 and CDR2: LNHNV and YYDKDF (reference sequence). This TCR was recovered from a young woman in good health and CMV-seronegative. Sequencing was carried out using PBMCs. V and J are TRBV15 and TRBJ2-1; 11 nucleotides align to TRBD2. This CDR3 reads CATSRSPTSGGDNEQFF. The CDR3, as DNA: TGTGCCACCAGCAGGTCCCCTACTAGCGGGGGTGACAATGAGCAGTTCTTC.